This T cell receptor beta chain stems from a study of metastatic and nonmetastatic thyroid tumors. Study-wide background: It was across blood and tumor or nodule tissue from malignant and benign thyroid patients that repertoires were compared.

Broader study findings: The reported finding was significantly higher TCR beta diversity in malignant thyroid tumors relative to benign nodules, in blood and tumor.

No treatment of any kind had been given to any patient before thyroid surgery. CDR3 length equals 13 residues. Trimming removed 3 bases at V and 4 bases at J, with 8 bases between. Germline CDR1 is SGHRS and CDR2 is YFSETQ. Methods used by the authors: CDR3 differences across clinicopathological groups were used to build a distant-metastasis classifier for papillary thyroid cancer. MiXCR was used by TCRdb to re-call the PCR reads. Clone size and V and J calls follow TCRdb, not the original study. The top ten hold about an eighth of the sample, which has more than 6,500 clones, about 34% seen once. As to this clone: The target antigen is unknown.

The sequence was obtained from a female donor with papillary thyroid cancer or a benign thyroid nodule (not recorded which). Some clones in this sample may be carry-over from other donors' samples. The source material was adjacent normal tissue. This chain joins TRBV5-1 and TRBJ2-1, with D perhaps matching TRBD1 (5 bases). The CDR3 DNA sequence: TGCGCCAGCAGCTGGACACCTTACAATGAGCAGTTCTTC. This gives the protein CASSWTPYNEQFF.